The 15 T cell receptor beta chains below were found in one sample sequenced in a study of cytomegalovirus exposure and HLA in healthy donors. The primer mix had 60 Vbeta and 13 Jbeta primers. Assay used: immunoSEQ multiplex PCR; TCRdb lists only in-frame clones, some missing. The sample holds 150,000 to 180,000 clones, around 80% seen once. Sequencing was performed on PBMCs. Source of these receptors: a woman between 40 and 50 years old in good health and CMV-seronegative.

This clone was observed a single time. The CDR3 nucleotides read TGTGCCAGCAGCCGAAGGGGGATCCCCTCCTACGAGCAGTACTTC. This translates into CASSRRGIPSYEQYF. J is TRBJ2-5 and V is TRBV5-6, with D perhaps matching TRBD1 (6 bases). Gene TRBJ2-7 matches the end of the DNA better, so the J call may be wrong. This CDR3 has 15 residues. Germline values: CDR1 SGHDT, CDR2 YYEEEE.

The CDR3 nucleotides are TGTGCCAGCAGAGAGAGCAATCAGCCCCAGCATTTT. Protein product: CASRESNQPQHF. This chain uses TRBV27 with TRBJ1-5; D remains ambiguous. CDR3 size: 12 residues. From germline, CDR1 is MNHEY and CDR2 SMNVEV (reference sequence). V gave up 6 bases and J gave up 1 base, with 4 bases separating them.

This rearrangement joins TRBV5-1 to TRBJ1-1; tentative D call: TRBD1 (5 bases). V was cut by 4 bases and J by 7 bases, with 20 bases left in between. Germline CDR1 is SGHRS and CDR2 is YFSETQ. The CDR3 extends over 15 amino acids. The CDR3 DNA sequence: TGCGCCAGCAGCGCGGGGCCGGGGGATTGGGGTGAAGCTTTCTTT. Its translation is CASSAGPGDWGEAFF.

The V gene is TRBV2, the J gene TRBJ2-1; 9 nucleotides align to TRBD2. The germline V gene encodes CDR1 SNHLY and CDR2 FYNNEI. V lost 4 bases and J lost 5; bases outside the gene matches: 3. The CDR3 has 14 amino acids. The CDR3 spells CASSGPSGDNEQFF. CDR3 nucleotide sequence: TGTGCCAGCAGTGGGCCTAGCGGGGACAATGAGCAGTTCTTC. Variable domain in full (rest from reference TRBV2 and TRBJ2-1): EPEVTQTPSHQVTQMGQEVILRCVPISNHLYFYWYRQILGQKVEFLVSFYNNEISEKSEIFDDQFSVERPDGSNFTLKIRSTKLEDSAMYFCASSGPSGDNEQFFGPGTRLTVL.

V and J are TRBV5-1 and TRBJ1-4; D not resolved. V was shortened by 2 bases and J by 7 bases, with 12 bases between the two germline ends. Germline assignment: CDR1 SGHRS and CDR2 YFSETQ. CDR3 length: 14 residues. The CDR3 nucleotides are TGCGCCAGCAGCTTATCCGGGTCAACTGAAAAACTGTTTTTT. Translated, it gives CASSLSGSTEKLFF.

The chain couples TRBV5-5 to TRBJ2-7; 12 bases are shared with TRBD2. V lost 0 bases, J lost 1 base, and 5 bases stayed unmatched. The CDR3 length is 17 residues. Germline CDR1 and CDR2: SGHKS and YYEKEE (reference sequence). The DNA for the CDR3 is TGTGCCAGCAGCTTGGAAGGGACTAGCGGGTGGTCCTACGAGCAGTACTTC. This gives the protein CASSLEGTSGWSYEQYF.

The chain has TRBV10-3 and TRBJ1-5; 7 positions agree with TRBD1. Per the germline V gene, CDR1 is ENHRY and CDR2 is SYGVKD. This CDR3 comprises 16 residues. With 3 bases clipped from V and 4 bases from J, the junction kept 9 bases outside the gene matches. This chain's CDR3 is CAISESGTVENQPQHF. The CDR3 DNA reads TGTGCCATCAGTGAATCCGGGACAGTGGAGAATCAGCCCCAGCATTTT.

The chain has TRBV2 and TRBJ1-2; 9 bases are a match to TRBD1. CDR3 length equals 14 residues. Per the germline V gene, CDR1 is SNHLY and CDR2 is FYNNEI. V dropped 7 bases and J dropped 5; count of bases not matched to a gene: 8. CDR3 region: CASKRTGVRYGYTF. The CDR3 DNA is TGTGCCAGCAAGCGGACAGGGGTTCGGTATGGCTACACCTTC.

The V call is TRBV9, the J call TRBJ1-1; D gene unclear. Germline V gene lookup returns CDR1 SGDLS and CDR2 YYNGEE. The V and J ends lost 0 bases and 0 bases respectively, with 3 bases between them. CDR3 length equals 13 residues. The CDR3 sequence is CASSVAMNTEAFF. CDR3 bases: TGTGCCAGCAGCGTAGCAATGAACACTGAAGCTTTCTTT.

This clone has a single count. The rearrangement joins TRBV30 to TRBJ2-5; D unclear. The CDR3 sequence is 14 residues long. The V gene's germline CDR1 is GTSNPN and CDR2 SVGIG (reference sequence). For the CDR3, the DNA is TGTGTTCTGGAGCCTCTGCGACCCCAAGAGACCCAGTACTTC. Translated, it gives CVLEPLRPQETQYF.

The chain employs TRBV27 and TRBJ2-7, with TRBD2 as a possible D gene (5 bases). This CDR3 has 17 amino acids. V shed 4 bases and J shed 9 bases, with 28 bases lying between them. Per germline, CDR1 MNHEY and CDR2 SMNVEV (reference sequence). Here the CDR3 DNA reads TGTGCCAGCAGTTACGGCAGCACCCGAAGGCCTTCGGGAATGCAGTACTTC. It translates to CASSYGSTRRPSGMQYF.

About this clone itself: Other DNA sequences from this sample encode an identical CDR3 as well. CDR3 amino acids: CASSQVSEGTQYF. The CDR3 DNA sequence: TGCGCCAGCAGCCAAGTTTCTGAGGGTACGCAGTATTTT. The chain joins TRBV4-1 to TRBJ2-3; weak D call: TRBD2 (5 bases). CDR1 is MGHRA, CDR2 YSYEKL, per germline. Trimming stripped 1 base from V and 8 bases from J, with 10 bases between. The length of the CDR3 is 13 residues.

This chain joins TRBV7-9 and TRBJ1-1; 9 nucleotides match TRBD1. Losses at the gene ends were 5 bases for V and 1 base for J; bases not matched to a gene: 8. The germline CDR1 and CDR2 sequences are SEHNR and FQNEAQ (reference sequence). This CDR3 contains 16 residues. The CDR3 sequence: CASSPWTGVENTEAFF. DNA for the CDR3: TGTGCCAGCAGCCCTTGGACAGGGGTAGAGAACACTGAAGCTTTCTTT.

The chain links TRBV4-1 to TRBJ1-3; D perhaps matches TRBD1 (6 bases). V lost 1 base and J lost 2, with 9 bases in between. The germline CDR1 and CDR2 sequences are MGHRA and YSYEKL. This CDR3 has 15 residues. CDR3 residues: CASSQVAGAGNTIYF. Written as DNA, the CDR3 is TGCGCCAGCAGCCAAGTGGCAGGGGCTGGAAACACCATATATTTT.

The rearrangement uses TRBV7-6 and TRBJ2-1, with 9 nucleotides matching TRBD2. V trimming: 2 bases; J trimming: 5 bases; junction bases outside the gene matches: 10. This CDR3 has 17 residues. Germline V gene sequence: CDR1 SGHVS, CDR2 FNYEAQ. The CDR3 DNA reads TGTGCCAGCAGCTTACGCATGGGGACTAGCAAAGACAATGAGCAGTTCTTC. Translation gives CASSLRMGTSKDNEQFF.